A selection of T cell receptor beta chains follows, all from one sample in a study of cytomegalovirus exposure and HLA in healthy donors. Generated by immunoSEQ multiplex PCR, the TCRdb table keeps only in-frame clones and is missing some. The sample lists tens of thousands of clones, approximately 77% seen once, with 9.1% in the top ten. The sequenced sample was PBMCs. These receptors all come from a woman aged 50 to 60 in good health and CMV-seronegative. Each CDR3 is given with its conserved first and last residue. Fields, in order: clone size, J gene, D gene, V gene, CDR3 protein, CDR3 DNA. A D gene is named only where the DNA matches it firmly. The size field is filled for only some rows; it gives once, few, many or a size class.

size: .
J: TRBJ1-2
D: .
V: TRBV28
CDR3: CASSLDVQYGYTF
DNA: TGTGCCAGCAGTTTGGATGTACAGTATGGCTACACCTTC

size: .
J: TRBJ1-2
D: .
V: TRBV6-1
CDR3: CASRRDSNYGYTF
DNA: TGTGCCAGCAGGCGGGACTCCAACTACGGCTACACCTTC

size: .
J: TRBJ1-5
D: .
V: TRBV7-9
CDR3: CASSLAGGGMHQPQHF
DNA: TGTGCCAGCAGCTTAGCCGGGGGGGGGATGCACCAGCCCCAGCATTTT

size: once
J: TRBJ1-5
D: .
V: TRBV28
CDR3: CASSTALGVGGGNQPQHF
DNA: TGTGCCAGCAGTACAGCCTTAGGTGTCGGAGGTGGCAATCAGCCCCAGCATTTT

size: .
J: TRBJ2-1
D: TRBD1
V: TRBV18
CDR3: CASSPGTGSGNEQFF
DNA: TGTGCCAGCTCACCCGGGACAGGGTCAGGCAATGAGCAGTTCTTC

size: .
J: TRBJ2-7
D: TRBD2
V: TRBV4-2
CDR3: CASSQDEAGGLSYEQYF
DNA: TGTGCCAGCAGCCAAGACGAAGCGGGGGGACTCTCCTACGAGCAGTACTTC

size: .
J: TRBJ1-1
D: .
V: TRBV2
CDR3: CASALAGPSQTEAFF
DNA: TGTGCCAGCGCCTTAGCGGGCCCGAGTCAGACTGAAGCTTTCTTT

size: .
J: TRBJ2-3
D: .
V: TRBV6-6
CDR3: CASSSPGLPDTQYF
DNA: TGTGCCAGCAGTTCCCCCGGACTTCCAGATACGCAGTATTTT

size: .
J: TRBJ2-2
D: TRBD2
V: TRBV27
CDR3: CASTTILRERSGELFF
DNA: TGTGCCAGCACAACCATTTTGCGGGAGAGGTCCGGGGAGCTGTTTTTT

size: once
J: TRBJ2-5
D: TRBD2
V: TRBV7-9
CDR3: CASSAGLDETQYF
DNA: TGTGCCAGCAGCGCGGGACTAGACGAGACCCAGTACTTC

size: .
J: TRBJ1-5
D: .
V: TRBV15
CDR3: CATSSTTGYQPQHF
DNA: TGTGCCACCAGCAGTACCACAGGGTATCAGCCCCAGCATTTT

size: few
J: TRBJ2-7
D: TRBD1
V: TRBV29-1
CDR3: CSARDRGSSYEQYF
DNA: TGCAGCGCCCGGGACAGGGGGTCCTCCTACGAGCAGTACTTC

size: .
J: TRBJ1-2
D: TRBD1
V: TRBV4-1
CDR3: CASSREPGTGVSENYGYTF
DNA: TGCGCCAGCAGCCGAGAACCCGGGACAGGGGTGTCGGAGAACTATGGCTACACCTTC

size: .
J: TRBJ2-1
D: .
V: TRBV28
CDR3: CASSLASGRGEQFF
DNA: TGTGCCAGCAGTTTGGCTAGTGGGCGGGGTGAGCAGTTCTTC

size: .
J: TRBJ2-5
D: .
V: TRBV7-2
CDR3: CASSFEGPGTQYF
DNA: TGTGCCAGCAGCTTTGAGGGTCCGGGGACCCAGTACTTC

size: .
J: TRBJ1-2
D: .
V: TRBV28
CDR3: CASSPGTIYGYTF
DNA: TGTGCCAGCAGTCCCGGGACAATCTATGGCTACACCTTC

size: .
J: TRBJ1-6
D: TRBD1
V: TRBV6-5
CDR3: CASSYSNTGEAPLHF
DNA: TGTGCCAGCAGTTACTCGAATACAGGGGAGGCACCCCTCCACTTT

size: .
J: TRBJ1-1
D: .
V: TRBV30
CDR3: CAWSRGGNTEAFF
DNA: TGTGCCTGGAGTAGGGGGGGGAACACTGAAGCTTTCTTT

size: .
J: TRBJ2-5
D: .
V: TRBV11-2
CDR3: CASSLSTTGSETQYF
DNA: TGTGCCAGCAGCTTATCCACCACCGGGAGCGAGACCCAGTACTTC

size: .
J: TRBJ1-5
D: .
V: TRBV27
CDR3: CASSSTEYSNQPQHF
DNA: TGTGCCAGCAGTTCGACAGAGTATAGCAATCAGCCCCAGCATTTT

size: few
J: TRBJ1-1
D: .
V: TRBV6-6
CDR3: CASSPPEPIGAFF
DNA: TGTGCCAGCAGTCCTCCTGAGCCGATCGGAGCTTTCTTT

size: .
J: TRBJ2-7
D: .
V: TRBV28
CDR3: CASSGGGADEQYF
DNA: TGTGCCAGCAGTGGAGGGGGGGCGGACGAGCAGTACTTC

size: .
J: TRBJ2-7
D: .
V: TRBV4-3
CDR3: CASSHARGSEQYF
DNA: TGCGCCAGCAGCCACGCCAGGGGATCCGAGCAGTACTTC

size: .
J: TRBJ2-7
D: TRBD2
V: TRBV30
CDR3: CAWSVDPRGSYEQYF
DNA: TGTGCCTGGAGTGTAGACCCGCGGGGGTCCTACGAGCAGTACTTC

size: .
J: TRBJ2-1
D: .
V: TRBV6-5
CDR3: CAVSSADEQFF
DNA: TGTGCCGTGTCCAGCGCCGATGAGCAGTTCTTC

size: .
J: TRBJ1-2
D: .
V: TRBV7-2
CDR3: CASSQPQASGNGYTF
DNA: TGTGCCAGCAGTCAACCGCAAGCCTCGGGGAATGGCTACACCTTC

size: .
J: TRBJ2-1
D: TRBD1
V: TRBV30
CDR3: CAWTTADRVNEQFF
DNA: TGTGCCTGGACCACCGCGGACAGGGTAAATGAGCAGTTCTTC

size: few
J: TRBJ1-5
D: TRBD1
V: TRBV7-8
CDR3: CASSSGGQFTNQPQHF
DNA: TGTGCCAGCAGCTCCGGGGGACAGTTTACCAATCAGCCCCAGCATTTT

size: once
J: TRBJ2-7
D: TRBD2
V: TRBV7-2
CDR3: CASSLTRTSSYEQYF
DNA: TGTGCCAGCAGCTTAACGAGGACTAGCTCCTACGAGCAGTACTTC

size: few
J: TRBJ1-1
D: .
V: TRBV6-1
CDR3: CASRDQGQTSTEAFF
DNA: TGTGCCAGCAGGGATCAGGGTCAAACATCGACTGAAGCTTTCTTT

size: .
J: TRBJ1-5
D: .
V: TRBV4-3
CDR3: CANGTRGAEDFWQPQHF
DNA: TGCGCCAATGGGACACGGGGGGCAGAAGATTTCTGGCAGCCCCAGCATTTT

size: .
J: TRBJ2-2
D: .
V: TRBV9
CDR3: CASSVGHNANTGELFF
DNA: TGTGCCAGCAGCGTAGGCCACAATGCGAACACCGGGGAGCTGTTTTTT

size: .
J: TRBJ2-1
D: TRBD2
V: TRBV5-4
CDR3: CASSLGGGRVVQEQFF
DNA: TGTGCCAGCAGCTTGGGAGGCGGGAGGGTAGTACAGGAGCAGTTCTTC

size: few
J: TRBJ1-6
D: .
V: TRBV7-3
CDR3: CASSLSRGRNSPLHF
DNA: TGTGCCAGCAGCTTGAGTAGGGGAAGGAATTCACCCCTCCACTTT

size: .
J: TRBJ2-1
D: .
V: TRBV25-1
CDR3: CASSGPGSPYNEQFF
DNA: TGTGCCAGCAGTGGACCAGGGTCCCCTTACAATGAGCAGTTCTTC

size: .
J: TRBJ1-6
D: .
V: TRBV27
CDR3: CASSLSKGAVSPLHF
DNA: TGTGCCAGCAGTTTATCGAAGGGAGCCGTTTCACCCCTCCACTTT

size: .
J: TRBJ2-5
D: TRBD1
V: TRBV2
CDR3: CASTSRSGGSAETQYF
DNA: TGTGCCAGCACTTCCAGGTCAGGGGGCAGCGCGGAGACCCAGTACTTC

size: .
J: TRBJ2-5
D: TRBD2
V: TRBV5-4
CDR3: CASSFRLAGDQETQYF
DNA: TGTGCCAGCAGCTTCCGACTAGCGGGGGATCAAGAGACCCAGTACTTC

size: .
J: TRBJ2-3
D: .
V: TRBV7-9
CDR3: CASSVTEEGYF
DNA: TGTGCCAGCAGCGTTACGGAGGAGGGGTATTTT

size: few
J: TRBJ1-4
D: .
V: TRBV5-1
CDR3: CASSLRGNEKLFF
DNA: TGCGCCAGCAGCTTGCGAGGGAACGAAAAACTGTTTTTT

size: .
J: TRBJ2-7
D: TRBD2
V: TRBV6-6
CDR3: CATIHGGAGSYEQYF
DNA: TGTGCCACTATCCATGGGGGAGCGGGAAGTTACGAGCAGTACTTC

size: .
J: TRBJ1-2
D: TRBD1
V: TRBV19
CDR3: CASRGDRVYGYTF
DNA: TGTGCCAGTAGGGGAGACAGGGTTTATGGCTACACCTTC

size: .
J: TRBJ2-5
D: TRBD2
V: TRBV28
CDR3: CATVLAGAETQYF
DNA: TGTGCCACCGTTCTAGCGGGGGCAGAGACCCAGTACTTC

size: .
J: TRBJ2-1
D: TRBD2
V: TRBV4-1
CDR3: CASSQEGLAVYNEQFF
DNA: TGCGCCAGCAGCCAAGAAGGACTAGCGGTCTACAATGAGCAGTTCTTC

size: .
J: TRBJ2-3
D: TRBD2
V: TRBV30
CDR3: CAWSVQAGADTQYF
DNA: TGTGCCTGGAGTGTACAAGCGGGGGCAGATACGCAGTATTTT

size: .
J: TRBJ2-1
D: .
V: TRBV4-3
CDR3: CASSQDRVGNEQFF
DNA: TGCGCCAGCAGCCAAGACAGGGTCGGCAATGAGCAGTTCTTC

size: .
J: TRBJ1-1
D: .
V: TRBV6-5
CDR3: CASSYAGMGTEAFF
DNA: TGTGCCAGCAGTTATGCGGGCATGGGGACTGAAGCTTTCTTT

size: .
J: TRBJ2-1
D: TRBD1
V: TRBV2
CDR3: CASISGTGGNEQFF
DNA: TGTGCCAGCATCTCCGGGACAGGGGGTAATGAGCAGTTCTTC

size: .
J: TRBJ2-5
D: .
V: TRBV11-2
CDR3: CASSLVSGHLQTQYF
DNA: TGTGCCAGCAGCTTAGTTAGCGGACACCTACAGACCCAGTACTTC

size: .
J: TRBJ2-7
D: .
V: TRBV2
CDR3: CASSEGRGAYEQYF
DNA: TGTGCCAGCAGTGAGGGGAGAGGAGCTTACGAGCAGTACTTC

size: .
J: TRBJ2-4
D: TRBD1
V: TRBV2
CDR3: CASSAGQLTGKNIQYF
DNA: TGTGCCAGCAGTGCGGGACAGCTCACGGGGAAAAACATTCAGTACTTC

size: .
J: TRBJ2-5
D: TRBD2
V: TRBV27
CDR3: CASSSSGTSGYQETQYF
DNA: TGTGCCAGCAGTTCTTCCGGGACTAGCGGGTACCAAGAGACCCAGTACTTC

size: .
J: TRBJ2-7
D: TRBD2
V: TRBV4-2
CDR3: CASSPTGTRSSYEQYF
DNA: TGTGCCAGCAGCCCTACCGGGACTAGGTCTTCCTACGAGCAGTACTTC

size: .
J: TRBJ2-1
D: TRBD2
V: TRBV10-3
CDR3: CAISPGTSGRSYNEQFF
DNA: TGTGCCATCAGTCCTGGGACTAGCGGTCGCTCCTACAATGAGCAGTTCTTC

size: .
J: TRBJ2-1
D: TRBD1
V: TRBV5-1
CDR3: CASSYRGPDNEQFF
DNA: TGCGCCAGCAGCTACAGGGGTCCGGACAATGAGCAGTTCTTC

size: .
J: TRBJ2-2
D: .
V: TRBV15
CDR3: CATSRGRVSNTGELFF
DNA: TGTGCCACCAGCAGAGGGAGGGTTTCGAACACCGGGGAGCTGTTTTTT

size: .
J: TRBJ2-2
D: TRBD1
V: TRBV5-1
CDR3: CASSPDRVHGELFF
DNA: TGCGCCAGCAGCCCCGACAGGGTTCACGGGGAGCTGTTTTTT